Presented here are 26 T cell receptor beta chains from one specimen sequenced in a study of blood T cell repertoires in COVID-19 (TCRdb year 2020). The method behind the library was the immunoSEQ multiplex PCR assay. As stored in TCRdb, this immuneACCESS dataset retains in-frame rearrangements with V and J assigned. A fraction of the clones does not appear; measured against another copy, unresolved V genes explain less than half of the discrepancy, and the remainder lacks a known reason. A total of roughly 85,000 clones appear in this sample, roughly 80% of them only once. Jointly, the top ten make up 7.5% to 10% of the sample. What was sequenced was peripheral blood. These receptors were taken from a human donor in a cohort sampled during active COVID-19.

This clone is a singleton in its sample. CDR3 sequence: CSATQGPAQYF. DNA for the CDR3: TGCAGTGCTACCCAGGGTCCGGCCCAGTACTTC. V and J are TRBV20-1 and TRBJ2-5; the D gene is possibly TRBD1 (5 bases). There are 11 residues in the CDR3. V was trimmed by 4 bases and J by 9 bases, leaving 12 bases between them. Germline CDR1 is DFQATT and CDR2 is SNEGSKA (reference sequence).

This clone was counted a single time. The chain recombines TRBV19 with TRBJ2-3; perhaps TRBD1 as D (5 bases). V dropped 9 bases and J dropped 6 bases, with 19 bases sitting between them. CDR1 is LNHDA and CDR2 is SQIVND in the germline V gene (reference sequence). The CDR3 runs to 14 residues. CDR3 bases: TGTGCCAGCGCCGCAGGGTCGGGCAGGGATACGCAGTATTTT. Its protein is CASAAGSGRDTQYF.

V and J are TRBV3-1 (or the pseudogene TRBV3-2) and TRBJ2-7, with D possibly matching TRBD1 (6 bases). CDR1 is LGHDT and CDR2 is YNNKEL in the germline V gene (reference sequence). The CDR3 is 14 residues long. Trimming took 1 base from V and 3 from J, leaving 10 bases between them. For the CDR3, the DNA is TGTGCCAGCAGCCAAGGCTACAGGGACTACGAGCAGTACTTC. Translating it yields CASSQGYRDYEQYF.

The rearrangement links TRBV9 to TRBJ1-1; TRBD1 might be the D (5 bases). The CDR3 spans 15 residues. Trimming stripped 3 bases from V and 3 bases from J, with 15 bases between. The V gene's germline CDR1 is SGDLS and CDR2 YYNGEE. In DNA, the CDR3 is TGTGCCAGCAGCGCGGTTGGGACTTTGCACACTGAAGCTTTCTTT. Protein sequence: CASSAVGTLHTEAFF.

The J gene is TRBJ2-7, the V gene TRBV18; maybe TRBD2 (6 bases). CDR1 KGHSH and CDR2 LQKENI come from the germline V gene. There are 12 residues in the CDR3. Trimming took 2 bases from V and 5 from J, leaving 7 bases between them. The CDR3 coding sequence is TGTGCCAGCTCACCAGCGGGGAACGAGCAGTACTTC. Amino acids: CASSPAGNEQYF.

The genes are TRBV18 and TRBJ2-7; D possibly corresponds to TRBD2 (5 bases). The CDR3 runs 13 residues. V lost 3 bases and J 6 bases, leaving 12 bases between the germline ends. Germline assignment: CDR1 KGHSH and CDR2 LQKENI. Written as DNA, the CDR3 is TGTGCCAGCTCACCGGGCGAGGGATCCGAGCAGTACGTC. Its translation: CASSPGEGSEQYV.

This rearrangement joins TRBV5-6 to TRBJ2-2, with 8 bases lining up with TRBD1. V lost 4 bases to trimming and J lost 3 bases; unmatched junction nucleotides: 2. CDR3 size: 14 residues. Germline V gives CDR1 SGHDT, CDR2 YYEEEE. CDR3 coding DNA: TGTGCCAGCAGCGTGACAGGGGACACCGGGGAGCTGTTTTTT. The encoded protein is CASSVTGDTGELFF.

The chain joins TRBV6-5 to TRBJ1-2; no clear D. The germline CDR1 and CDR2 sequences are MNHEY and SVGAGI. The CDR3 loop spans 12 amino acids. Trimming took off 6 bases at V and 6 bases at J, with 11 bases between the two ends. The DNA for the CDR3 is TGTGCCAGCAGAACGACTCGGGATGGCTACACCTTC. Amino acids: CASRTTRDGYTF.

V gene TRBV5-1 combines with J gene TRBJ2-7; 14 positions match TRBD2. Germline loops: CDR1 SGHRS, CDR2 YFSETQ. The junction had 3 bases not matched to a gene; V was cut back by 4 bases and J by 3 bases. The CDR3 spans 15 residues. In DNA, the CDR3 is TGCGCCAGCAGCATCGGGACTAGCGGGGGCTACGAGCAGTACTTC. As protein: CASSIGTSGGYEQYF.

This clone was seen just once. The chain couples TRBV7-9 to TRBJ2-1, with 10 positions matching TRBD2. The CDR3 sequence is 15 residues long. Germline CDR1 and CDR2: SEHNR and FQNEAQ (reference sequence). V lost 5 bases, J lost 0 bases, and 1 base stayed unmatched. The CDR3 loop reads CASSPSGGSYNEQFF. The CDR3 DNA is TGTGCCAGCAGCCCTAGCGGGGGCTCCTACAATGAGCAGTTCTTC.

The chain couples TRBV9 to TRBJ1-1; TRBD1 matches 7 bases. This CDR3 has 15 amino acids. With V trimmed by 2 bases and J by 1 base, 5 bases remained unmatched. Germline CDR1 reads SGDLS; CDR2 reads YYNGEE. The CDR3 region has the DNA TGTGCCAGCAGCGTGACAGGGAACGCGAACACTGAAGCTTTCTTT. Translation: CASSVTGNANTEAFF.

This chain links TRBV6-5 with TRBJ2-5; D ambiguous. The CDR3 is 12 residues long. Trimming took 8 bases from V and 0 from J, leaving 7 bases between them. Per germline, CDR1 MNHEY and CDR2 SVGAGI. CDR3 region: CASARYQETQYF. The CDR3, as DNA: TGTGCCAGCGCGCGGTACCAAGAGACCCAGTACTTC.

The rearrangement joins TRBV5-6 to TRBJ2-7; 8 nucleotides agree with TRBD1. V was clipped by 1 base and J by 3 bases; unmatched bases: 3. This CDR3 has 14 residues. Germline-derived CDR1 and CDR2 are SGHDT and YYEEEE. The CDR3 bases are TGTGCCAGCAGCTTGACTACAGGGGGCTACGAGCAGTACTTC. Its protein product is CASSLTTGGYEQYF.

In nucleotides, the CDR3 is TGTGCCACCAGTGACCTCTACGAGCAGTACTTC. Protein: CATSDLYEQYF. The V and J genes are TRBV24-1 and TRBJ2-7; no reliable D call. The CDR3 length is 11 residues. V gave up 4 bases and J gave up 3 bases, with 3 bases separating them. Germline lookup yields CDR1 KGHDR and CDR2 SFDVKD.

The chain has TRBV5-1 and TRBJ2-5; 13 bases line up with TRBD2. CDR3 size: 16 residues. Germline-derived CDR1 and CDR2 are SGHRS and YFSETQ. After removal of 3 bases from V and 3 bases from J, the junction contained 5 bases not matched to a gene. DNA for the CDR3: TGCGCCAGCAGCTACTTACTAGCGGGGGGGGAAGAGACCCAGTACTTC. Amino acids: CASSYLLAGGEETQYF.

This chain connects TRBV18 to TRBJ2-7, with TRBD2 as a possible D gene (5 bases). This CDR3 spans 12 amino acids. Per the germline V gene, CDR1 is KGHSH and CDR2 is LQKENI. V was trimmed by 6 bases and J by 6 bases, leaving 12 bases between them. The CDR3 nucleotides are TGTGCCAGCTCCCACTCGGCGGGCGAGCAGTACTTC. It is translated as CASSHSAGEQYF.

V is TRBV24-1 and J is TRBJ2-2; no firm D call. The CDR3 length is 13 residues. The V end was cut by 6 bases, the J end by 7 bases, with 11 bases between. CDR1 is KGHDR, CDR2 SFDVKD, per germline. The CDR3, as DNA: TGTGCCACCAGTCAAGATGGGCTCGGGGAGCTGTTTTTT. It codes for CATSQDGLGELFF.

The rearrangement links TRBV10-1 to TRBJ2-5, with 7 nucleotides matching TRBD1. The V and J ends lost 8 bases and 2 bases, in that order; junction bases with no gene match: 5. The CDR3 loop spans 13 amino acids. From germline, CDR1 is WNHNN and CDR2 SYGVQD (reference sequence). The CDR3 DNA follows: TGCGCCAGCCTCCGGGACAGTCAAGAGACCCAGTACTTC. Its translation is CASLRDSQETQYF.

The V and J genes are TRBV7-7 and TRBJ2-1, with 15 bases matching TRBD2. Trimming at V came to 5 bases and at J to 7 bases, leaving 3 bases not matched to a gene. CDR1 and CDR2 (germline): SSHAT, FNYEAQ (reference sequence). The CDR3 totals 15 residues. CDR3 amino acids: CASSPGLAGGNEQFF. CDR3 nucleotide sequence: TGTGCCAGCAGCCCTGGACTAGCGGGGGGGAATGAGCAGTTCTTC. Filled out from reference TRBV7-7 and TRBJ2-1, the complete variable domain reads GAGVSQSPRYKVTKRGQDVTLRCDPISSHATLYWYQQALGQGPEFLTYFNYEAQPDKSGLPSDRFSAERPEGSISTLTIQRTEQRDSAMYRCASSPGLAGGNEQFFGPGTRLTVL.

This clone was seen a few times. The chain carries TRBV5-1 and TRBJ2-5; 10 nucleotides line up with TRBD1. Trimming took 7 bases from V and 3 from J; bases not matched to a gene: 9. The CDR3 has 15 amino acids. In germline, CDR1 is SGHRS, CDR2 YFSETQ. Here the CDR3 reads CASGSTGTGEETQYF. The CDR3 DNA reads TGCGCCAGCGGGTCAACCGGGACAGGGGAAGAGACCCAGTACTTC.

This clone was counted between two and nine times. The chain carries TRBV5-1 and TRBJ1-3; TRBD1 matches 10 bases. This CDR3 region has 15 residues. Germline V gene data show CDR1 as SGHRS and CDR2 as YFSETQ. J was trimmed by 2 bases and V by 3 bases; bases with no gene match: 2. This CDR3 reads CASSSGTGAGNTIYF. CDR3 sequence (DNA): TGCGCCAGCAGCTCCGGGACAGGGGCTGGAAACACCATATATTTT.

The sample holds a few counts of this clone. This rearrangement joins TRBV6-2 or TRBV6-3 to TRBJ2-2, with 8 bases aligning to TRBD2. This CDR3 has 15 residues. Germline loops: CDR1 MNHEY, CDR2 SVGEGT. V shed 2 bases, J shed 6 bases, and the junction held 5 bases outside the gene matches. The CDR3 sequence is CASSYRGTSPGELFF. The CDR3 DNA follows: TGTGCCAGCAGTTACCGTGGGACTAGTCCCGGGGAGCTGTTTTTT.

The rearrangement links TRBV19 to TRBJ1-1; 12 bases agree with TRBD1. Germline CDR1 reads LNHDA; CDR2 reads SQIVND (reference sequence). With 5 bases clipped from V and 3 bases from J, the junction kept 13 bases outside the gene matches. The CDR3 is made up of 18 amino acids. The CDR3 bases are TGTGCCAGTAGTGCCACCGACCGGGACAGGGGGCCAGACACTGAAGCTTTCTTT. The encoded protein is CASSATDRDRGPDTEAFF.

The chain combines TRBV2 with TRBJ2-5; 13 bases are a match to TRBD2. The CDR3 contains 15 residues. With V trimmed by 7 bases and J by 7 bases, 9 bases remained unmatched. Germline loops: CDR1 SNHLY, CDR2 FYNNEI. CDR3 sequence: CASTLLAGGLGTQYF. The CDR3 bases are TGTGCCAGCACTTTACTAGCGGGGGGGCTAGGGACCCAGTACTTC.

This clone was observed a handful of times. The chain joins TRBV19 to TRBJ2-7; possibly TRBD2 for D (6 bases). V was pared by 3 bases and J by 3 bases, with 12 bases between. The CDR3 consists of 14 residues. The germline gives CDR1 LNHDA, CDR2 SQIVND (reference sequence). This chain's CDR3 is CASSIWQGGYEQYF. CDR3 DNA: TGTGCCAGTAGTATTTGGCAGGGAGGCTACGAGCAGTACTTC.

This clone turned up a few times. The chain has TRBV2 and TRBJ2-2; D is unclear. The V gene's germline CDR1 is SNHLY and CDR2 FYNNEI. V lost 2 bases and J lost 6, with 4 bases in between. The CDR3 extends over 12 amino acids. CDR3 in DNA: TGTGCCAGCAGTGAAATCTCCGGGGAGCTGTTTTTT. Protein: CASSEISGELFF. Full variable domain (rest looked up from reference TRBV2 and TRBJ2-2): EPEVTQTPSHQVTQMGQEVILRCVPISNHLYFYWYRQILGQKVEFLVSFYNNEISEKSEIFDDQFSVERPDGSNFTLKIRSTKLEDSAMYFCASSEISGELFFGEGSRLTVL.